A few counts support the clone carrying this T cell receptor (beta chain). CDR3 length: 17 amino acids. Trimming removed 0 bases from V and 6 bases from J; junction bases left unmatched: 10. Germline values: CDR1 LNHNV, CDR2 YYDKDF (reference sequence). Time point described: pre-sensitization, week 0. The treatment: therapeutic diphenylcyclopropenone sensitization with weekly scalp DPC. The template was total RNA from unfractionated whole blood. This sample is part of a study of human T cells and chemical hapten exposure. The overall study: After 6 days, upper back 0.01% DPC patch tests were scored.

One entry per CDR3 protein, called by TCRdb with MiXCR from the RACE reads. This repertoire shows tens of thousands of distinct CDR3 sequences, around 10% found once; its top ten account for roughly 3.5%. The rearrangement uses TRBV15 and TRBJ2-3; 9 bases agree with TRBD2. The clonotype comes from a woman between 35 and 50 years old with alopecia areata. Some clones in this sample may be carry-over from other donors' samples. Source: whole blood, taken in connection with sensitization to the hapten diphenylcyclopropenone (DPC). CDR3 DNA sequence: TGTGCCACCAGCAGAGATCGTGGCGGGGGGGCCTTGGATACGCAGTATTTT. Its translation is CATSRDRGGGALDTQYF.